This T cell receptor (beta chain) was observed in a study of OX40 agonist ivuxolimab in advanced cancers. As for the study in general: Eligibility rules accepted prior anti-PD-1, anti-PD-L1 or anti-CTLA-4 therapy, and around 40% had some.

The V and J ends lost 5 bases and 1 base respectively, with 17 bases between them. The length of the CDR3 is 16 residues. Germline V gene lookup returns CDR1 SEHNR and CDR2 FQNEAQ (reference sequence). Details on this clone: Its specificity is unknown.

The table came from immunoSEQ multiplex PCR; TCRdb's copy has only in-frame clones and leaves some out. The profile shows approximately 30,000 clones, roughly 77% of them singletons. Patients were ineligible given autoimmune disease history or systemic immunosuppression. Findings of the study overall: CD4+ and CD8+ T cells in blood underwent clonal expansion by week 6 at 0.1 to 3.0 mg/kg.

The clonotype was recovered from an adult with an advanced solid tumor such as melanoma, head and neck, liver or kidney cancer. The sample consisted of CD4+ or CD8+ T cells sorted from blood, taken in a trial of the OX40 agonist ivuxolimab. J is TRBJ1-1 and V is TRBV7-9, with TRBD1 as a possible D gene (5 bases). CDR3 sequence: CASSEGQGRGNTEAFF. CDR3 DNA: TGTGCCAGCAGCGAAGGACAAGGCCGGGGGAACACTGAAGCTTTCTTT.